This note documents a single T cell receptor beta chain sequence. Its antigen is unidentified. These data originate in a study of blood T cells in healthy people across ages. The authors ran a second PCR of 7 to 11 cycles using a sample-barcoded 5' primer and a J-beta primer mix. TCRdb used MiXCR to reprocess the 5' RACE reads, holding one entry per CDR3 protein. The table includes approximately 880,000 distinct CDR3 sequences, around 49% detected once. Study findings and constraints: Roughly linear age-related decline in beta diversity appeared, significant by age about 37.

The germline V gene encodes CDR1 MNHEY and CDR2 SVGAGI. This CDR3 has 15 residues. V was pared by 7 bases and J by 5 bases, with 11 bases of the junction left unmatched. V is TRBV6-5 and J is TRBJ1-5; 7 bases are a match to TRBD1. The TCR sequence derives from a man between 25 and 39 years old in good health. The sample consisted of blood. CDR3 DNA sequence: TGTGCCAGCAAACGGGGTTGGGGGACAGATCAGCCCCAGCATTTT. Amino acid sequence: CASKRGWGTDQPQHF.